This T cell receptor (beta chain) derives from a study of T-cell memory formation after mild COVID-19. General study points: Contracting clones, day 15 to 85, had balanced CD4/CD8, and later expanders favored CD4+. Clones from the second wave (peaking day 37) had unconfirmed SARS-CoV-2 specificity. Clones that contracted clustered mainly in CM and EM if CD4+ and in EMRA if CD8+. Pre-infection memory carried some responding clones, suggesting that cross-reactive memory joined.

CDR3 length: 15 residues. The germline V gene has CDR1 LNHNV and CDR2 YYDKDF (reference sequence). Trimming removed 0 bases at V and 2 bases at J, with 5 bases between. TCRdb re-called the 5' RACE reads with MiXCR, one entry per CDR3 protein. The sample records 140,000 or so distinct CDR3 sequences, about a fifth being singletons. This clonotype has more than one count but fewer than ten. Its antigen remains unidentified. The sample comprised PBMCs or a T cell subset sorted from them (not recorded which). This receptor was obtained from an adult woman who had mild COVID-19 (a few samples of this study predate the infection). Cell type and time point are not known. The chain has TRBV15 and TRBJ2-6; D uncertain. The CDR3 is CATSRDPPGANVLTF. In nucleotides, the CDR3 is TGTGCCACCAGCAGAGACCCCCCTGGGGCCAACGTCCTGACTTTC. The full variable domain, completed using reference TRBV15 and TRBJ2-6, is DAMVIQNPRYQVTQFGKPVTLSCSQTLNHNVMYWYQQKSSQAPKLLFHYYDKDFNNEADTPDNFQSRRPNTSFCFLDIRSPGLGDTAMYLCATSRDPPGANVLTFGAGSRLTVL.